This TCR beta chain is drawn from a study of shared clonotypes between healthy human individuals. Naive CD8 cells lacked CD45RO and underwent positive selection for CCR7, leaving out terminally differentiated effector memory CD45RA+ cells. Those who donated, Caucasian adults without exception, all lived in Nashville, Tennessee. V was clipped by 4 bases and J by 9 bases; unmatched bases: 2. Germline V gene data show CDR1 as MNHEY and CDR2 as SMNVEV (reference sequence). The CDR3 covers 12 residues. The assay was immunoSEQ multiplex PCR, and TCRdb's table has in-frame clones only and misses some. The data show more than 2 million clones, with approximately 95% seen just once and 1.1% held by the top ten.

This TCR was sampled from a man younger than 35 in good health. The specimen sequenced was naive CD8+ T cells sorted from blood. This chain connects TRBV27 to TRBJ2-1; 8 nucleotides align to TRBD1. CDR3 coding DNA: TGTGCCAGCAGTTCAGACAGGGGTGAGCAGTTCTTC. Its translation is CASSSDRGEQFF.